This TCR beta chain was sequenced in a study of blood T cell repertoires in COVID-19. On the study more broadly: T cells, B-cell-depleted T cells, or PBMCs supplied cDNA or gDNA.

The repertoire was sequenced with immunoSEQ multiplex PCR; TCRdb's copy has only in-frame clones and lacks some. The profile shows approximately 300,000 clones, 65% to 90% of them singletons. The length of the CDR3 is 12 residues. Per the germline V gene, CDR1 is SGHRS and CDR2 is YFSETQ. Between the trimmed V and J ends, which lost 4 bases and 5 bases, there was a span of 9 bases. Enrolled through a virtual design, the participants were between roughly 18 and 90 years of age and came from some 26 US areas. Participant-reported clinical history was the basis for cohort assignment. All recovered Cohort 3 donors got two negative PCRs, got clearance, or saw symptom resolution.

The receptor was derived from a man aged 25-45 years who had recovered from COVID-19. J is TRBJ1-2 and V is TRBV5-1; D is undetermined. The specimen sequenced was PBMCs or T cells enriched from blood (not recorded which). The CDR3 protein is CASSPTGYGYTF. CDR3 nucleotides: TGCGCCAGCAGCCCGACGGGTTATGGCTACACCTTC.